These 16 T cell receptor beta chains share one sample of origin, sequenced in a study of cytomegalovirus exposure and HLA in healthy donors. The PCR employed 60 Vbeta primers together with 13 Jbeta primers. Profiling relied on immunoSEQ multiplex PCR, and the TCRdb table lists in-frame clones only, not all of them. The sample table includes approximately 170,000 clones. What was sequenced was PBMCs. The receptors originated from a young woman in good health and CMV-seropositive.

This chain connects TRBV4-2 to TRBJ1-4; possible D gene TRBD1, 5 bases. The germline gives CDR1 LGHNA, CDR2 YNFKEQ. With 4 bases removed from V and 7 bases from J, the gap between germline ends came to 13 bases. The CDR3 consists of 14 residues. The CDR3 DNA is TGTGCCAGCAGCCCGGAGGGGCTTGGTGAAAAACTGTTTTTT. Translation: CASSPEGLGEKLFF.

The CDR3 loop is CASSSDQRYEQYF. Written as DNA, the CDR3 is TGTGCCAGCAGCTCCGATCAGCGGTACGAGCAGTACTTC. The chain recombines TRBV5-4 with TRBJ2-7, with D tentatively TRBD2 (5 bases). Germline V gives CDR1 SGHNT, CDR2 YYREEE (reference sequence). The CDR3 is 13 amino acids. The V and J ends lost 3 bases and 4 bases respectively, with 11 bases between them. The full variable domain, in which reference TRBV5-4 and TRBJ2-7 provide the parts outside the CDR3, is ETGVTQSPTHLIKTRGQQVTLRCSSQSGHNTVSWYQQALGQGPQFIFQYYREEENGRGNFPPRFSGLQFPNYSSELNVNALELDDSALYLCASSSDQRYEQYFGPGTRLTVT.

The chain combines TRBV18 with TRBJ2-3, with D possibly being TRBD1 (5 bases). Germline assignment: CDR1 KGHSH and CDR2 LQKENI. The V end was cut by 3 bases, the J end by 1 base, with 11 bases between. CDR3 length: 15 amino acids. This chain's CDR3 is CASSPGQRGTDTQYF. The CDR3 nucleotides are TGTGCCAGCTCACCGGGGCAAAGGGGCACAGATACGCAGTATTTT.

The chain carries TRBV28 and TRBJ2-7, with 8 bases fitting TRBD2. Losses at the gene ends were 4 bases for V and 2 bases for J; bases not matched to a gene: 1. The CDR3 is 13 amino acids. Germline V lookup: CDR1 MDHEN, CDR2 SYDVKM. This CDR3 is CASSYSGTYEQYF. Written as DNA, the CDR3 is TGTGCCAGCAGTTATAGCGGGACCTACGAGCAGTACTTC.

The CDR3 DNA follows: TGTGCCTGGAGTCCCCCCTGGGACAGGGACAATCAGCCCCAGCATTTT. As protein: CAWSPPWDRDNQPQHF. The J gene is TRBJ1-5, the V gene TRBV30, with 9 nucleotides matching TRBD1. The CDR3 has 16 residues. Germline values: CDR1 GTSNPN, CDR2 SVGIG (reference sequence). V shed 2 bases and J 3 bases; nucleotides not matched to a gene: 8. Using reference TRBV30 and TRBJ1-5 for the parts outside the CDR3, the full variable domain is SQTIHQWPATLVQPVGSPLSLECTVEGTSNPNLYWYRQAAGRGLQLLFYSVGIGQISSEVPQNLSASRPQDRQFILSSKKLLLSDSGFYLCAWSPPWDRDNQPQHFGDGTRLSIL.

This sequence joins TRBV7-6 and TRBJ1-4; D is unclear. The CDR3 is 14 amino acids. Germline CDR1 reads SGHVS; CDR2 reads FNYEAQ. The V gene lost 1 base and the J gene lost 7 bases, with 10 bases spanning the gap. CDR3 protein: CASSLGGLGEKLFF. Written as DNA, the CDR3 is TGTGCCAGCAGCTTAGGTGGGCTCGGTGAAAAACTGTTTTTT.

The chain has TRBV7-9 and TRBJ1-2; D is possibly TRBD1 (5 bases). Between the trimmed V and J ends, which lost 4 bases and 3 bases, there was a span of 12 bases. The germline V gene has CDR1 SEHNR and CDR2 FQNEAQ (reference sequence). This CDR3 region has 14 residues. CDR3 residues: CASSSTGSYYGYTF. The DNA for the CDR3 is TGTGCCAGCAGCTCCACAGGATCGTACTATGGCTACACCTTC.

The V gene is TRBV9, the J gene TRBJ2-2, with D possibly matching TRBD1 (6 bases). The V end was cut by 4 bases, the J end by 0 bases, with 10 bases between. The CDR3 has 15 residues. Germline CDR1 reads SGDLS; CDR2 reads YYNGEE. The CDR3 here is CASSQGMANTGELFF. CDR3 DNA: TGTGCCAGCAGCCAGGGGATGGCGAACACCGGGGAGCTGTTTTTT.

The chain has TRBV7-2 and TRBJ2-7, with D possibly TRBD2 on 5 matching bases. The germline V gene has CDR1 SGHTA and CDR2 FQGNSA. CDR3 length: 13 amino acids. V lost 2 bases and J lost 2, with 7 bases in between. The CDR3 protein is CASSLIGTYEQYF. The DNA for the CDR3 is TGTGCCAGCAGCTTAATCGGGACCTACGAGCAGTACTTC. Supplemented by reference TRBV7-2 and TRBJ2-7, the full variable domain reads GAGVSQSPSNKVTEKGKDVELRCDPISGHTALYWYRQSLGQGLEFLIYFQGNSAPDKSGLPSDRFSAERTGGSVSTLTIQRTQQEDSAVYLCASSLIGTYEQYFGPGTRLTVT.

As DNA, the CDR3 is TGTGCCAGCAGTTCCCTCAAACTAGCGGGGGTTAATGAGCAGTTCTTC. This codes for CASSSLKLAGVNEQFF. The gene calls are TRBV6-5 and TRBJ2-1, with TRBD2 identical over 11 bases. The germline V gene has CDR1 MNHEY and CDR2 SVGAGI. Unmatched junction bases numbered 9, after V lost 4 bases and J lost 7 bases. This CDR3 has 16 amino acids.

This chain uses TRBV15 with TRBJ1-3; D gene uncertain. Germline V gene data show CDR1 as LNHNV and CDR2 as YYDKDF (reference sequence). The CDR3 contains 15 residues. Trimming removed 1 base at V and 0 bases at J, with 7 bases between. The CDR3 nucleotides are TGTGCCACCAGCAGAGGTCCGGTCTCTGGAAACACCATATATTTT. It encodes CATSRGPVSGNTIYF.

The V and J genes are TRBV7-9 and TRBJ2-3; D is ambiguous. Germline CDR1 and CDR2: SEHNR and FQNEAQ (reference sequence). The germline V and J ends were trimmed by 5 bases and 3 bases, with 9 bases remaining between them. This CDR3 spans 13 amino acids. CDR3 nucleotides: TGTGCCAGCAGCAGCGCGTCTACAGATACGCAGTATTTT. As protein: CASSSASTDTQYF.

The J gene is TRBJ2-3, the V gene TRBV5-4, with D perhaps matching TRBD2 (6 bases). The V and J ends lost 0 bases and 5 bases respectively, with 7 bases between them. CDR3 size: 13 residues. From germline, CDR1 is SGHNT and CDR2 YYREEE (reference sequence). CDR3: CASSLEGGDTQYF. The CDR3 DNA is TGTGCCAGCAGCTTGGAGGGAGGAGATACGCAGTATTTT.

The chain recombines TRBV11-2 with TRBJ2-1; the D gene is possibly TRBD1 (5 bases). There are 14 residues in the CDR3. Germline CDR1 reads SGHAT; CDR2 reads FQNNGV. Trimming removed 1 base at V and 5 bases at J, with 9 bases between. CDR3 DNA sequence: TGTGCCAGCAGCTTAGCGACAGTTAACAATGAGCAGTTCTTC. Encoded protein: CASSLATVNNEQFF.

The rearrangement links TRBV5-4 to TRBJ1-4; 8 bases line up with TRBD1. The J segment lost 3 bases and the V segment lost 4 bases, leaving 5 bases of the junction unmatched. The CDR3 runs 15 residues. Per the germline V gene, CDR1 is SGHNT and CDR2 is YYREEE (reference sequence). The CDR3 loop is CASSHRQGSNEKLFF. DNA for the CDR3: TGTGCCAGCAGCCATAGACAGGGGTCTAATGAAAAACTGTTTTTT.

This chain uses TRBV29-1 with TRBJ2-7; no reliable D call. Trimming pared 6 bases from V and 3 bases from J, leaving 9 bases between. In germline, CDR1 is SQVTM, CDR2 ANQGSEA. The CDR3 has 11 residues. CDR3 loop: CSVLLRYEQYF. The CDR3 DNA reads TGCAGCGTCTTACTGCGCTACGAGCAGTACTTC.